This T cell receptor beta chain was recovered during a study of T cells of healthy individuals. TCRdb passed the 5' RACE reads through MiXCR, listing each CDR3 protein once. The data show some 100,000 distinct CDR3 sequences, approximately 15% seen once. In its sample, this clonotype was seen many times. The V and J ends lost 0 bases and 5 bases respectively, with 17 bases between them. From germline, CDR1 is SGHAT and CDR2 FQNNGV. This CDR3 region has 17 residues. The TCR was taken from a human donor in good health. The chain employs TRBV11-2 and TRBJ2-1; D possibly corresponds to TRBD2 (6 bases). As DNA, the CDR3 is TGTGCCAGCAGCTTAGAGGGCCTTGCGGGGCAGGACAATGAGCAGTTCTTC. Translated, it gives CASSLEGLAGQDNEQFF.